These 12 T cell receptor beta chains originate from one sample sequenced in a study of regulatory T cells in long-lasting Graves disease. Regarding time point: newly diagnosed GD, antithyroid drugs for less than 3 months. The authors made the TCR library using RNA they extracted from PBMCs. Researchers made TCR beta libraries by using iRepertoire HTBI primers and running Arm-PCR on CDR3 regions. TCRdb redid the calling of the multiplex PCR reads with MiXCR, one entry per CDR3 protein. This sample carries about 440,000 distinct CDR3 sequences, over 15% of them seen once, and the ten largest clones take about 25%. The same data also contributed to another study, on T cells in Graves' hyperthyroidism and ophthalmopathy.

This specimen was peripheral blood mononuclear cells (PBMCs), taken at new diagnosis, from a patient treated with antithyroid drugs. The receptors originated from a woman in her late teens or twenties with Graves disease.

This clonotype was detected many times. The gene calls are TRBV15 and TRBJ1-2, with 7 positions matching TRBD1. The CDR3 is made up of 13 amino acids. Per germline, CDR1 LNHNV and CDR2 YYDKDF (reference sequence). With 6 bases clipped from V and 7 bases from J, the junction kept 8 bases outside the gene matches. The chain's CDR3 is CATSTGEGFGYTF. Written as DNA, the CDR3 is TGTGCCACCAGTACAGGGGAGGGCTTTGGCTACACCTTC. The full variable domain, its missing parts supplied by reference TRBV15 and TRBJ1-2, is DAMVIQNPRYQVTQFGKPVTLSCSQTLNHNVMYWYQQKSSQAPKLLFHYYDKDFNNEADTPDNFQSRRPNTSFCFLDIRSPGLGDTAMYLCATSTGEGFGYTFGSGTRLTVV.

This clonotype showed up many times. The J gene is TRBJ2-3, the V gene TRBV12-3 or TRBV12-4, with 9 nucleotides matching TRBD1. Trimming removed 6 bases from V and 5 bases from J; junction bases left unmatched: 0. There are 12 residues in the CDR3. In DNA, the CDR3 is TGTGCCAGCAGGGACAGGGGAGATACGCAGTATTTT. Its translation is CASRDRGDTQYF.

This clonotype was detected many times. J is TRBJ2-3 and V is TRBV27; D call uncertain. V lost 3 bases and J lost 2, with 9 bases in between. Germline assignment: CDR1 MNHEY and CDR2 SMNVEV (reference sequence). The CDR3 extends over 14 amino acids. DNA for the CDR3: TGTGCCAGCAGTTTCCTCGGAACCACAGATACGCAGTATTTT. Amino acid sequence: CASSFLGTTDTQYF.

The V gene is TRBV20-1, the J gene TRBJ2-7; possibly TRBD1 for D (5 bases). The germline gives CDR1 DFQATT, CDR2 SNEGSKA (reference sequence). V was cut by 1 base and J by 6 bases, with 13 bases left in between. This CDR3 has 13 amino acids. The CDR3 region has the DNA TGCAGTGCTAGAGTTGCGCAGGGCGGCGAGCAGTACTTC. Translated: CSARVAQGGEQYF.

Ten or more counts support this clonotype. CDR3 nucleotides: TGCGCCAGTCGACAGGAACCGGGCACCGGGGAGCTGTTTTTT. Its protein is CASRQEPGTGELFF. V gene TRBV5-1 combines with J gene TRBJ2-2, with a possible D match to TRBD1 (6 bases). V lost 8 bases to trimming and J lost 4 bases, with 15 bases between them. Germline loops: CDR1 SGHRS, CDR2 YFSETQ. The CDR3 has 14 amino acids.

This clonotype has a handful of counts. The rearrangement uses TRBV20-1 and TRBJ1-2, with 8 bases identical to TRBD1. Losses at the gene ends were 1 base for V and 2 bases for J; bases not matched to a gene: 3. CDR1 and CDR2 (germline): DFQATT, SNEGSKA (reference sequence). This CDR3 has 14 amino acids. CDR3 DNA: TGCAGTGCTAGAGGGCAGGGGGCAAACTATGGCTACACCTTC. Its protein is CSARGQGANYGYTF.

This clonotype was seen ten or more times. V usage is TRBV24-1 and J usage is TRBJ2-1, with D possibly TRBD2 on 6 matching bases. CDR1 is KGHDR and CDR2 is SFDVKD in the germline V gene. Trimming stripped 4 bases from V and 0 bases from J, with 15 bases between. The CDR3 covers 17 residues. For the CDR3, the DNA is TGTGCCACCAGTGACACGGGACTTTTAAGCTCCTACAATGAGCAGTTCTTC. Translating gives CATSDTGLLSSYNEQFF.

This clonotype occurred many times. The rearrangement links TRBV5-1 to TRBJ2-1; weak D call: TRBD1 (6 bases). The CDR3 totals 17 residues. The germline gives CDR1 SGHRS, CDR2 YFSETQ. V was trimmed by 4 bases and J by 8 bases, leaving 25 bases between them. The CDR3 spells CASSVIPLGAGEDEQFF. Written as DNA, the CDR3 is TGCGCCAGCAGCGTGATCCCTTTGGGGGCTGGGGAAGATGAGCAGTTCTTC.

This clonotype was seen many times. The rearrangement uses TRBV18 and TRBJ2-1; 9 bases are shared with TRBD1. Per the germline V gene, CDR1 is KGHSH and CDR2 is LQKENI. The J segment lost 6 bases and the V segment lost 1 base, leaving 1 base of the junction unmatched. The CDR3 has 14 amino acids. The CDR3 here is CASSPRDRVNEQFF. The CDR3 nucleotides read TGTGCCAGCTCACCACGGGACAGGGTCAATGAGCAGTTCTTC.

This rearrangement joins TRBV29-1 to TRBJ2-1, with D possibly matching TRBD1 (5 bases). The CDR3 sequence is 16 residues long. Trimming left V 0 bases short and J 2 bases short, with 14 bases between. Germline V gives CDR1 SQVTM, CDR2 ANQGSEA. The CDR3 DNA sequence: TGCAGCGTTGAAGATCTTCGAAAGGGGACCTACAATGAGCAGTTCTTC. It translates to CSVEDLRKGTYNEQFF.

V gene TRBV19 combines with J gene TRBJ2-5; D could derive from TRBD1 or TRBD2 (5 bases each). Looked up from germline, CDR1 is LNHDA and CDR2 is SQIVND (reference sequence). This CDR3 is 15 amino acids long. Trimming took off 4 bases at V and 2 bases at J, with 14 bases between the two ends. CDR3 DNA sequence: TGTGCCAGTAGTAAAACCGGGACGCAGCAAGAGACCCAGTACTTC. This gives the protein CASSKTGTQQETQYF.

V is TRBV10-3 and J is TRBJ2-1, with a weak D call TRBD1 (7 bases). The CDR3 is 15 amino acids. Germline loops: CDR1 ENHRY, CDR2 SYGVKD. V dropped 3 bases and J dropped 2 bases, with 11 bases sitting between them. The CDR3 reads CAISEIRGAYNEQFF. Written as DNA, the CDR3 is TGTGCCATCAGTGAAATCAGGGGGGCCTACAATGAGCAGTTCTTC.